The entry that follows covers one TCR beta chain sequence. Its antigen remains unidentified. PCR employed 60 Vbeta and 13 Jbeta primers. Assay used: immunoSEQ multiplex PCR; TCRdb lists only in-frame clones, some missing. The sample shows about 170,000 clones, 75% to 85% of them seen only once. V was cut by 10 bases and J by 1 base, with 21 bases left in between. The germline gives CDR1 SGHTA, CDR2 FQGNSA. The CDR3 spans 16 residues. These data belong to a study of cytomegalovirus exposure and HLA in healthy donors. Study findings and constraints: Reports state that TCR beta sequences accurately predicted most subjects' HLA-A and HLA-B alleles.

The V call is TRBV7-2, the J call TRBJ2-3; maybe TRBD2 (5 bases). Sequenced material: PBMCs. This TCR was recovered from a female donor in good health and CMV-seronegative. CDR3 DNA sequence: TGTGCCACCGCCTCACCGACTATATCCCGCACAGATACGCAGTATTTT. Its translation: CATASPTISRTDTQYF.